The clone carrying this TCR beta chain was recorded only once. Original analysis: Reference gene primer amplification yielded estimated nucleated cell counts. Data came from immunoSEQ multiplex PCR; TCRdb stores just in-frame clones and leaves some out. V, J and clone size are taken as reported in that table, and D and trimming were inferred from the DNA itself. The sample has approximately 150,000 clones, 70% to 90% seen once; the top ten hold around 5%. The record originates from a study of blood T cell repertoires in COVID-19. Study context: Sample material is recorded as cDNA or gDNA derived from T cells, B-cell-depleted T cells, or PBMCs.

The length of the CDR3 is 11 residues. Germline V gives CDR1 MDHEN, CDR2 SYDVKM. With 6 bases removed from V and 5 bases from J, the gap between germline ends came to 7 bases. The TCR comes from a woman aged 45-59 years with acute or convalescent COVID-19. The chain uses TRBV28 and TRBJ2-5, with D perhaps TRBD2 (5 bases). Sequences were obtained from peripheral blood. CDR3 sequence reads: CASRGGETQYF. The CDR3 nucleotides are TGTGCCAGCAGGGGCGGGGAGACCCAGTACTTC.